This T cell receptor (beta chain) emerged from a study of T-cell memory formation after mild COVID-19. Overall study context: Clusters were largely donor specific.

Libraries for TCRalpha and TCRbeta carried sample barcodes and unique molecular identifiers via 5'RACE. Each CDR3 protein is one row after TCRdb ran MiXCR on the 5' RACE reads. Of approximately 260,000 distinct CDR3 sequences in the sample, around 17% were seen once. This clonotype showed up many times. The CDR3 consists of 15 residues. The germline V and J ends were trimmed by 5 bases and 5 bases, with 18 bases remaining between them. The sample consisted of PBMCs or a T cell subset sorted from them (not recorded which). V usage is TRBV12-3 or TRBV12-4 and J usage is TRBJ2-5, with D possibly being TRBD1 (6 bases). This clonotype was obtained from a young man who had mild COVID-19 (a few samples of this study predate the infection). Cell type and time point are not known. This CDR3 reads CASSPGTSPPETQYF. The CDR3 coding sequence is TGTGCCAGCAGTCCCGGGACATCCCCCCCGGAGACCCAGTACTTC.